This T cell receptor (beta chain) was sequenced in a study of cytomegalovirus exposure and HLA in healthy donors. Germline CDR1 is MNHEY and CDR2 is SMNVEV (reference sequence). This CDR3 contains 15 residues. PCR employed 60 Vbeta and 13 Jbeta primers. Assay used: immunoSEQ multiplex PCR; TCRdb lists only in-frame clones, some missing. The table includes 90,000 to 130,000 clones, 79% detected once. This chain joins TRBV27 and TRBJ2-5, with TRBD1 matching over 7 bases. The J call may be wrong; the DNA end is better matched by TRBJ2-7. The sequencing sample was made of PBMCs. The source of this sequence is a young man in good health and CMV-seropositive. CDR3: CASSAGTVPSYEQYF. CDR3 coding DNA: TGTGCCAGCAGTGCCGGGACAGTTCCTTCCTACGAGCAGTACTTC.